Below, 16 T cell receptor beta chains from the same sample are listed, as sequenced in a study of CD8+ T cells in alopecia areata. In 4 or 5 patients, CD4+ T cells were split by CD25+CD127- sorting. Reverse transcription of extracted RNA yielded cDNA, which provided the sequencing template. Produced via immunoSEQ multiplex PCR; TCRdb's table is partial and in-frame only. The top ten hold roughly 4.3% of the sample, which has around 19,000 clones, 60% to 70% seen once. Source material: CD4+ Tregs sorted from blood. The receptors were gathered from a human donor with alopecia areata.

The V call is TRBV27, the J call TRBJ2-1, with 8 bases identical to TRBD2. Losses at the gene ends were 3 bases for V and 13 bases for J; bases not matched to a gene: 11. This CDR3 is built from 14 residues. Germline CDR1 and CDR2: MNHEY and SMNVEV (reference sequence). The DNA of the CDR3 is TGTGCCAGCAGTTTCGGACTAGCCTCTTACCTCCAGTTCTTC. It specifies CASSFGLASYLQFF.

The chain links TRBV7-8 to TRBJ2-5; D uncertain. CDR1 is SGHVS and CDR2 is FQNEAQ in the germline V gene. This CDR3 region has 11 residues. V lost 8 bases and J 5 bases, leaving 9 bases between the germline ends. The CDR3 nucleotides are TGTGCCAGCCAGCTGGGCGAGACCCAGTACTTC. Translated, it gives CASQLGETQYF.

This rearrangement joins TRBV30 to TRBJ2-7, with a tentative D call TRBD1 (6 bases). Germline values: CDR1 GTSNPN, CDR2 SVGIG (reference sequence). V lost 0 bases, J lost 1 base, and 16 bases lay in between. The length of the CDR3 is 16 residues. DNA of the CDR3: TGTGCCTGGAGTGTACCTGGCAGGGGTGAGTCCTACGAGCAGTACTTC. Translated, it gives CAWSVPGRGESYEQYF.

This chain connects TRBV20-1 to TRBJ2-7, with D unclear. The V and J ends lost 3 bases and 4 bases respectively, with 7 bases between them. CDR3 length equals 11 residues. The germline V gene encodes CDR1 DFQATT and CDR2 SNEGSKA (reference sequence). CDR3 sequence reads: CSARIVYEQYF. The CDR3 nucleotides are TGCAGTGCTAGGATTGTATACGAGCAGTACTTC.

The gene calls are TRBV5-1 and TRBJ2-5; 10 nucleotides match TRBD1. V was clipped by 5 bases and J by 4 bases; unmatched bases: 5. There are 14 residues in the CDR3. The V gene's germline CDR1 is SGHRS and CDR2 YFSETQ. This CDR3 is CASRADRGRETQYF. The CDR3 region has the DNA TGCGCCAGCAGAGCCGACAGGGGGCGAGAGACCCAGTACTTC. The variable domain in full, with the rest retrieved from reference TRBV5-1 and TRBJ2-5, is KAGVTQTPRYLIKTRGQQVTLSCSPISGHRSVSWYQQTPGQGLQFLFEYFSETQRNKGNFPGRFSGRQFSNSRSEMNVSTLELGDSALYLCASRADRGRETQYFGPGTRLLVL.

In this sample, this clone turned up a few times. The rearrangement links TRBV5-1 to TRBJ2-5, with D maybe TRBD2 (6 bases). CDR3 length: 15 amino acids. The V end was cut by 0 bases, the J end by 0 bases, with 9 bases between. Germline V gene sequence: CDR1 SGHRS, CDR2 YFSETQ. This CDR3 is CASSLVAAYQETQYF. For the CDR3, the DNA is TGCGCCAGCAGCTTGGTAGCGGCGTACCAAGAGACCCAGTACTTC.

In nucleotides, the CDR3 is TGTGCCAGCAGTTACTCTCCGGCCAAAAACATTCAGTACTTC. It yields the protein CASSYSPAKNIQYF. The rearrangement links TRBV6-5 to TRBJ2-4; no clear D. V was cut by 0 bases and J by 1 base, with 4 bases left in between. The germline gives CDR1 MNHEY, CDR2 SVGAGI. CDR3 length: 14 amino acids.

The chain uses TRBV4-3 and TRBJ2-2; 13 nucleotides line up with TRBD2. The CDR3 totals 17 residues. Germline V gene data show CDR1 as LGHNA and CDR2 as YSLEER. J gave up 6 bases and V 4 bases, and 8 bases lay outside the gene matches. CDR3 sequence: CASSLGLAGDNPGELFF. CDR3 DNA: TGCGCCAGCAGCCTAGGACTAGCGGGAGACAATCCCGGGGAGCTGTTTTTT.

There are a few counts of this clone. The V and J genes are TRBV5-1 and TRBJ2-5, with TRBD2 matching 11 bases. J gave up 2 bases and V 1 base, and 1 base lay outside the gene matches. Germline assignment: CDR1 SGHRS and CDR2 YFSETQ. This CDR3 has 15 amino acids. The CDR3 region is CASSLTSGRQETQYF. The DNA of the CDR3 is TGCGCCAGCAGCTTGACTAGCGGGAGACAAGAGACCCAGTACTTC.

The rearrangement joins TRBV25-1 to TRBJ1-1; tentative D call: TRBD1 (5 bases). Germline values: CDR1 MGHDK, CDR2 SYGVNS. This CDR3 is built from 15 residues. The ends were cut back, 7 bases at V and 4 bases at J, with 19 bases in the middle. CDR3 region: CASTYLTGLGTEAFF. CDR3 coding DNA: TGTGCCAGCACTTATTTAACAGGTCTGGGCACTGAAGCTTTCTTT. The full variable domain, completed using reference TRBV25-1 and TRBJ1-1, is EADIYQTPRYLVIGTGKKITLECSQTMGHDKMYWYQQDPGMELHLIHYSYGVNSTEKGDLSSESTVSRIRTEHFPLTLESARPSHTSQYLCASTYLTGLGTEAFFGQGTRLTVV.

The chain employs TRBV2 and TRBJ2-2, with 7 bases identical to TRBD1. Germline V CDR1 and CDR2: SNHLY, FYNNEI. Trimming cost V 8 bases and J 2 bases; bases outside gene matches: 5. The CDR3 is 14 amino acids. The CDR3 DNA reads TGTGCCAGCCGAGGGACAGTAAACACCGGGGAGCTGTTTTTT. This translates into CASRGTVNTGELFF.

The genes are TRBV27 and TRBJ2-5; maybe TRBD1 (6 bases). Looked up from germline, CDR1 is MNHEY and CDR2 is SMNVEV (reference sequence). This CDR3 has 16 residues. Deletions cut 4 bases from V and 3 bases from J, with 18 bases between. The CDR3 spells CASSSPGRGGKETQYF. CDR3 nucleotide sequence: TGTGCCAGCAGTTCCCCCGGGCGAGGGGGAAAAGAGACCCAGTACTTC.

The chain joins TRBV10-2 to TRBJ2-7; D ambiguous. Trimming removed 6 bases from V and 4 bases from J, with 13 bases in between. The germline V gene has CDR1 WSHSY and CDR2 SAAADI. The CDR3 is made up of 13 amino acids. As DNA, the CDR3 is TGCGCCAGCAGACCCTCTCAGCAATACGAGCAGTACTTC. It translates to CASRPSQQYEQYF.

This clone was counted once. J is TRBJ2-5 and V is TRBV5-6; TRBD1 agrees at 9 bases. Germline CDR1 and CDR2: SGHDT and YYEEEE. The V gene end was trimmed by 3 bases and the J gene end by 4 bases; junction bases not matched to a gene: 1. The CDR3 has 13 residues. CDR3 nucleotide sequence: TGTGCCAGCAGCTCGGACAGGGGAGAGACCCAGTACTTC. Amino acid sequence: CASSSDRGETQYF.

This clone turned up a few times. The chain links TRBV28 to TRBJ2-5; the D gene is possibly TRBD2 (6 bases). The CDR3 contains 16 residues. V lost 5 bases and J lost 0, with 16 bases in between. The germline V gene encodes CDR1 MDHEN and CDR2 SYDVKM. The CDR3 sequence: CASSPDGTSYQETQYF. The CDR3 DNA reads TGTGCCAGCAGTCCCGACGGGACTTCGTACCAAGAGACCCAGTACTTC.

This chain connects TRBV5-6 to TRBJ2-3; TRBD1 matches 8 bases. Germline assignment: CDR1 SGHDT and CDR2 YYEEEE. The junction had 7 bases not matched to a gene; V was cut back by 3 bases and J by 4 bases. This CDR3 contains 15 residues. The CDR3 region has the DNA TGTGCCAGCAGCTGGCCGGGACAGGTATCAGATACGCAGTATTTT. This gives the protein CASSWPGQVSDTQYF.